These 10 T cell receptor beta chains were sequenced from one sample in a study of tumor-infiltrating lymphocytes in primary liver carcinoma. The input was around 0.5 ug total RNA; TCR beta cDNA was made from it with a constant-region primer. Researchers made the TCR beta libraries by running three nested multiplex PCR rounds with slightly modified ARM-PCR. The first two PCR rounds, roughly 9 cycles each, used TRBV1-TRBV30 forward primers and a C-beta reverse primer. TCRdb reanalysed the multiplex PCR reads using MiXCR and keeps one entry per CDR3 protein. The sample contains over 100,000 distinct CDR3 sequences, 65% to 75% of which appear only once. For each extraction, RNA and DNA were obtained together from approximately 20-30 mg of unsorted bulk tissue. Specimen: tumor-adjacent normal liver tissue. All receptors come from a woman aged 60-75 years with primary liver carcinoma and hepatitis B virus infection.

The chain combines TRBV20-1 with TRBJ2-7; 8 bases agree with TRBD1. The CDR3 loop spans 14 amino acids. Germline CDR1 is DFQATT and CDR2 is SNEGSKA (reference sequence). The chain's CDR3 is CRKLGQGGLYEQYF. CDR3 sequence (DNA): TGCAGAAAACTAGGACAGGGTGGACTTTACGAGCAGTACTTC.

This sequence joins TRBV29-1 and TRBJ2-3; either TRBD1 or TRBD2 may fit D (7 bases each). Trimming took off 5 bases at V and 14 bases at J, with 32 bases between the two ends. The length of the CDR3 is 16 residues. The V gene's germline CDR1 is SQVTM and CDR2 ANQGSEA. The CDR3 loop is CSVHSLQGGGTDMLYF. CDR3 nucleotides: TGCAGCGTTCATTCGTTACAGGGAGGGGGCACAGATATGCTGTATTTT.

To note about this clonotype: The junction shows a germline mismatch at one end, possibly a read error. J is TRBJ2-1 and V is TRBV11-2; D gene ambiguous. The CDR3 has 17 amino acids. Germline V gene data show CDR1 as SGHAT and CDR2 as FQNNGV. CDR3 DNA sequence: TGTACCAGCAGCTTAGATCAACACGATACAGTCTACAATGAGCAGTTCTTC. This translates into CTSSLDQHDTVYNEQFF.

The V gene is TRBV6-5, the J gene TRBJ2-7; 14 nucleotides align to TRBD2. The CDR3 extends over 16 amino acids. In germline, CDR1 is MNHEY, CDR2 SVGAGI. J lost 6 bases, V lost 10 bases, and 14 bases had no gene match. The CDR3 spells CANSDPGLAGAGEQYF. The CDR3 DNA reads as TGTGCCAATAGTGACCCGGGACTAGCGGGAGCTGGCGAGCAGTACTTC.

Comment on this clonotype: One end of the junction varies from germline; a read error may be responsible. The chain employs TRBV11-2 and TRBJ2-1, with a tentative D call TRBD2 (5 bases). This CDR3 spans 15 amino acids. Germline-derived CDR1 and CDR2 are SGHAT and FQNNGV. The CDR3 DNA reads TGTGCCAGCAGCTTAGAGGGGAGTCTCCTCTACGAGCTGTTCTTC. Amino acids: CASSLEGSLLYELFF.

The chain links TRBV9 to TRBJ2-4; TRBD2 is a possible D gene (6 bases). V was pared by 4 bases and J by 9 bases, with 14 bases between. Germline V CDR1 and CDR2: SGDLS, YYNGEE. The CDR3 totals 13 residues. The CDR3 region has the DNA TGTGCCAGCAGCTCTCCGGGAGAAATCATTCAGTACTTC. Its translation: CASSSPGEIIQYF.

A note on this clonotype: Its ends do not fully match the called genes, so a read error is possible. This sequence joins TRBV11-2 and TRBJ2-1; 9 bases fit TRBD1. Germline assignment: CDR1 SGHAT and CDR2 FQNNGV. The CDR3 is 17 amino acids. The DNA of the CDR3 is TGTGCCTGCAGCTTAGGGCACTGGACAGGGGCTAGTAATGAGCAGTTCTTC. It yields the protein CACSLGHWTGASNEQFF. The variable domain in full, with the rest retrieved from reference TRBV11-2 and TRBJ2-1, is EAGVAQSPRYKIIEKRQSVAFWCNPISGHATLYWYQQILGQGPKLLIQFQNNGVVDDSQLPKDRFSAERLKGVDSTLKIQPAKLEDSAVYLCACSLGHWTGASNEQFFGPGTRLTVL.

This clonotype was counted many times. V gene TRBV6-1 combines with J gene TRBJ2-2; D is perhaps TRBD1 or TRBD2 (6 bases each). Germline CDR1 is MNHNS and CDR2 is SASEGT. V was cut by 2 bases and J by 0 bases, with 19 bases left in between. The length of the CDR3 is 19 residues. CDR3 in amino acids: CASSETLPGGAANTGELFF. CDR3 bases: TGTGCCAGCAGTGAAACCCTTCCCGGGGGCGCCGCGAACACCGGGGAGCTGTTTTTT.

In the case of this clonotype: The junction does not match germline at one end; this may be a read error. The gene calls are TRBV29-1 and TRBJ2-3; 7 bases agree with TRBD1. CDR1 is SQVTM and CDR2 is ANQGSEA in the germline V gene. This CDR3 region has 15 residues. CDR3 sequence: CSVAHGTVSTDTQYF. The CDR3 DNA sequence: TGCAGCGTTGCTCACGGGACAGTTAGCACAGATACACAGTATTTT.

This clonotype appeared a single time. This may arise from a read error, as a much more abundant clone is one base away. The chain combines TRBV5-1 with TRBJ2-1, with 7 bases identical to TRBD2. The junction had 18 bases not matched to a gene; V was cut back by 4 bases and J by 8 bases. The V gene's germline CDR1 is SGHRS and CDR2 YFSETQ. The CDR3 length is 17 residues. CDR3 DNA: TGCGCCAGCAGCCCCAGCAGAACTAGCGAGAGTATAGATGAGCAGTTCTTC. Protein: CASSPSRTSESIDEQFF.